A selection of T cell receptor beta chains follows, all from one sample in a study of blood T cell repertoires in COVID-19. Method: immunoSEQ multiplex PCR; TCRdb's copy keeps in-frame clones and lacks some. The sample shows under 500,000 clones, around nine tenths of them seen only once. Sequences were obtained from peripheral blood. Source of these receptors: a woman aged 25 to 39 with acute or convalescent COVID-19. The CDR3 runs from the conserved cysteine through the conserved F or W.

CDR3: CASSQGDRTRDTEAFF; J: TRBJ1-1; V: TRBV4-1
CDR3: CASSLTLVGVNSYEQYF; J: TRBJ2-7; V: TRBV5-5
CDR3: CASSLASRVDRSVRQYF; J: TRBJ2-7; V: TRBV5-1
CDR3: CASSFPSGNQPQHF; J: TRBJ1-5; V: TRBV28
CDR3: CASSLFMVRDNEQFF; J: TRBJ2-1; V: TRBV5-4
CDR3: CASSRSGGGTEAFF; J: TRBJ1-1; V: TRBV6-5
CDR3: CATRGAMNSYEQYF; J: TRBJ2-7; V: TRBV2
CDR3: CASSFPTGGNTGELFF; J: TRBJ2-2; V: TRBV11-2
CDR3: CASSRTEKYGYTF; J: TRBJ1-2; V: TRBV2
CDR3: CAWSGDRVVGTGELFF; J: TRBJ2-2; V: TRBV30
CDR3: CASKRQGYYEQYF; J: TRBJ2-7; V: TRBV12-3/TRBV12-4
CDR3: CASSSWRGGPAGANVLTF; J: TRBJ2-6; V: TRBV5-4
CDR3: CASSPNRGSSTNEKLFF; J: TRBJ1-4; V: TRBV18
CDR3: CASSVAPTHEQFF; J: TRBJ2-1; V: TRBV9
CDR3: CASRTSRLETGGQTPGPAGELFF; J: TRBJ2-2; V: TRBV21-1
CDR3: CASSAGLAASTDTQYF; J: TRBJ2-3; V: TRBV9
CDR3: CASSYSGAYTGELFF; J: TRBJ2-2; V: TRBV6-5
CDR3: CASNRQVNAGNTIYF; J: TRBJ1-3; V: TRBV5-5
CDR3: CASSSPGAEAFF; J: TRBJ1-1; V: TRBV11-1
CDR3: CASSLSGTDTQYF; J: TRBJ2-3; V: TRBV7-6
CDR3: CASSLPGQGFYEQYF; J: TRBJ2-7; V: TRBV11-1
CDR3: CASSQVFQEPGEEAFF; J: TRBJ1-1; V: TRBV4-1
CDR3: CASSLDRFVNSPLHF; J: TRBJ1-6; V: TRBV4-1
CDR3: CASSDRGAYEKLFF; J: TRBJ1-4; V: TRBV2
CDR3: CASRGQGNTEAFF; J: TRBJ1-1; V: TRBV25-1
CDR3: CAARTGSREQYF; J: TRBJ2-7; V: TRBV10-3
CDR3: CASSLLPTNTEAFF; J: TRBJ1-1; V: TRBV7-2
CDR3: CASSRTGDSVNTGELFF; J: TRBJ2-2; V: TRBV19
CDR3: CASSSNRNQPQHF; J: TRBJ1-5; V: TRBV6-2/TRBV6-3
CDR3: CASSQDTSGTSSKTQYF; J: TRBJ2-5; V: TRBV3-1/TRBV3-2
CDR3: CASSSYTGSEAFF; J: TRBJ1-1; V: TRBV5-4
CDR3: CASRPPGTGNSPLHF; J: TRBJ1-6; V: TRBV19
CDR3: CASRRIDRSPLHF; J: TRBJ1-6; V: TRBV2
CDR3: CATTGNNEKLFF; J: TRBJ1-4; V: TRBV6-1
CDR3: CASSMAVGESEQYF; J: TRBJ2-7; V: TRBV19
CDR3: CASSVLAGGQETQYF; J: TRBJ2-5; V: TRBV9
CDR3: CASSRGQRNTEAFF; J: TRBJ1-1; V: TRBV19
CDR3: CASSGDWNTEAFF; J: TRBJ1-1; V: TRBV5-1
CDR3: CASRVIRDSREQYF; J: TRBJ2-7; V: TRBV10-1
CDR3: CASTEGVLPGNEQFF; J: TRBJ2-1; V: TRBV27
CDR3: CASSFQQGADIQYF; J: TRBJ2-4; V: TRBV5-6
CDR3: CASSPPLAGGPAEQYF; J: TRBJ2-7; V: TRBV18
CDR3: CASNLGQGNGRAFF; J: TRBJ1-1; V: TRBV5-1
CDR3: CASSESTSVDYEQYF; J: TRBJ2-7; V: TRBV10-2
CDR3: CASSEKGGGTRNEKLFF; J: TRBJ1-4; V: TRBV7-2
CDR3: CASSPRDRGRVTEAFF; J: TRBJ1-1; V: TRBV3-1/TRBV3-2